This T cell receptor (beta chain) stems from a study of shared T cell receptors in the human thymus. Some clones are missing from TCRdb's copy, which holds only in-frame ones; the method was immunoSEQ multiplex PCR. This sample has hundreds of thousands of clones, with around 87% found just once. The CDR3 loop spans 12 amino acids. Looked up from germline, CDR1 is SNHLY and CDR2 is FYNNEI. The ends were cut back, 11 bases at V and 3 bases at J, with 13 bases in the middle. In addition, the sample was reused for a study of human thymus T cells. Turning to that study: Resections from corrective heart surgery supplied the thymus tissue.

This chain links TRBV2 with TRBJ2-5, with D unresolved. The sequenced sample was thymocytes. The receptor comes from a boy younger than two with a congenital heart defect. The DNA for the CDR3 is TGTGCCGGCCCTAGGTCAGAAGAGACCCAGTACTTC. Amino acids: CAGPRSEETQYF.